A selection of T cell receptor beta chains follows, all from one sample in a study of T cell responses to AZD1222 COVID-19 vaccine. Libraries were prepared by immunoSEQ multiplex PCR; TCRdb keeps only in-frame clonotypes and omits some of them. This table has approximately 100,000 clones, about 93% appearing once. The sequencing used peripheral blood, collected on day 0 of AZD1222 vaccination. The receptors here all came from an adult in good health. Both conserved end residues are part of each CDR3. The order of the fields is CDR3 protein, CDR3 DNA, clone size, D gene, V gene, J gene. A D gene is named only where the DNA matches it firmly. Expanded clones are given a class, and other clones once, few, many or no size at all.

CDR3aa: CASTQSLAGHNEQYF; CDR3nt: TGTGCCAGCACCCAATCACTAGCGGGTCATAACGAGCAGTACTTC; abundance: .; d_gene: TRBD2; v_gene: TRBV5-4; j_gene: TRBJ2-7
CDR3aa: CASSLGASGSQNEQFF; CDR3nt: TGTGCCAGCAGCTTAGGCGCTAGCGGGAGCCAGAATGAGCAGTTCTTC; abundance: .; d_gene: TRBD2; v_gene: TRBV7-6; j_gene: TRBJ2-1
CDR3aa: CASSIAAGDGGYTF; CDR3nt: TGTGCCAGTAGTATTGCGGCGGGGGATGGAGGCTACACCTTC; abundance: .; d_gene: .; v_gene: TRBV19; j_gene: TRBJ1-2
CDR3aa: CASSRLGVGTGANVLTF; CDR3nt: TGTGCCAGTAGTAGATTAGGCGTGGGAACTGGGGCCAACGTCCTGACTTTC; abundance: .; d_gene: .; v_gene: TRBV19; j_gene: TRBJ2-6
CDR3aa: CASGDSHQETQYF; CDR3nt: TGTGCCAGTGGAGACAGCCATCAAGAGACCCAGTACTTC; abundance: .; d_gene: .; v_gene: TRBV19; j_gene: TRBJ2-5
CDR3aa: CASSPFSGQGDTDTQYF; CDR3nt: TGCGCCAGCAGCCCTTTCTCGGGACAGGGGGACACAGATACGCAGTATTTT; abundance: .; d_gene: TRBD1; v_gene: TRBV5-1; j_gene: TRBJ2-3
CDR3aa: CASSLRQGVGANVLTF; CDR3nt: TGTGCCAGCAGCTTAAGGCAGGGGGTTGGGGCCAACGTCCTGACTTTC; abundance: once; d_gene: TRBD1; v_gene: TRBV11-2; j_gene: TRBJ2-6
CDR3aa: CASRIREGDIQYF; CDR3nt: TGTGCCAGTAGGATCCGCGAAGGGGACATTCAGTACTTC; abundance: .; d_gene: .; v_gene: TRBV19; j_gene: TRBJ2-4
CDR3aa: CASSDRTGNSYEQYF; CDR3nt: TGTGCCAGCAGTGACCGGACGGGGAACTCCTACGAGCAGTACTTC; abundance: once; d_gene: .; v_gene: TRBV6-1; j_gene: TRBJ2-7
CDR3aa: CASSSLPDRGDGYTF; CDR3nt: TGTGCCAGCAGTTCCCTACCGGACAGGGGTGATGGCTACACCTTC; abundance: .; d_gene: TRBD1; v_gene: TRBV28; j_gene: TRBJ1-2
CDR3aa: CASSAGTGDRETQYF; CDR3nt: TGTGCCAGCTCCGCCGGGACAGGGGATAGAGAGACCCAGTACTTC; abundance: .; d_gene: TRBD1; v_gene: TRBV2; j_gene: TRBJ2-5
CDR3aa: CASSSTGSSYEQYF; CDR3nt: TGTGCCAGCAGCTCCACCGGGAGCTCCTACGAGCAGTACTTC; abundance: .; d_gene: .; v_gene: TRBV11-2; j_gene: TRBJ2-7
CDR3aa: CASQLGQSTGELFF; CDR3nt: TGTGCCAGCCAATTGGGCCAGTCCACCGGGGAGCTGTTTTTT; abundance: .; d_gene: .; v_gene: TRBV7-9; j_gene: TRBJ2-2